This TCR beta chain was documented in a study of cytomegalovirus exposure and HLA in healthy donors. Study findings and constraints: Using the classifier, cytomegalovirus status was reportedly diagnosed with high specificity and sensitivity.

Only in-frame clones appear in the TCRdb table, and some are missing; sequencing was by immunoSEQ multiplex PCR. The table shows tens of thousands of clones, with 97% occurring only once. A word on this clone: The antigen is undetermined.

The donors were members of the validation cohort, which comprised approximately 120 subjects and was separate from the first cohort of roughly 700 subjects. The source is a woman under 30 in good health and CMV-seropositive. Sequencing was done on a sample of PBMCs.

CDR3 region: CSAFGVEQYF. The DNA of the CDR3 is TGCAGTGCGTTCGGGGTTGAGCAGTACTTC. The V call is TRBV20-1, the J call TRBJ2-7; TRBD2 is a possible D gene (5 bases). The germline V gene encodes CDR1 DFQATT and CDR2 SNEGSKA (reference sequence). There are 10 residues in the CDR3. V lost 6 bases to trimming and J lost 7 bases, with 10 bases between them.